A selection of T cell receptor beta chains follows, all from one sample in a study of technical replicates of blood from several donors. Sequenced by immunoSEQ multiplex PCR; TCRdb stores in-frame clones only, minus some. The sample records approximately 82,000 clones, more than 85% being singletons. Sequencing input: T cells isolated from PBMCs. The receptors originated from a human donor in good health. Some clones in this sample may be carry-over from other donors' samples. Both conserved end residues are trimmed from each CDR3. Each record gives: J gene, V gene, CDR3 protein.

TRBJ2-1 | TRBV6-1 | ASSDVGQGFYNEQF
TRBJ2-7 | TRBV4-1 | ASSRGPGSYEQY
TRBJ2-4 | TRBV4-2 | ASSQRYGQGGGNIQY
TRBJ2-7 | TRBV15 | ATSRRGGGGYEQY
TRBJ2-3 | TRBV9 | ASRTGTSSTDTQY
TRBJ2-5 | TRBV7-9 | ASSAKLVPETQY
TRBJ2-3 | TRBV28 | ASSLNSLAGGRDTQY
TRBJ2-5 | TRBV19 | ASSMIAQGTQY
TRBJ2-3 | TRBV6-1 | ASGGERTDTQY
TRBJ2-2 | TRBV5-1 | ASSLGVSGRDTGELF
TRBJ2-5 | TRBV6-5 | ASSYSGQGRTQY
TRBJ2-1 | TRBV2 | ASSAKDRVFNEQF
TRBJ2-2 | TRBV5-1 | ASSLRGQGAITGELF
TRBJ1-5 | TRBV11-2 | ASSFGWNGNQPQH
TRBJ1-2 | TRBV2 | ASSEGASYGYT
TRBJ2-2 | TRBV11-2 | ASSLLSSPNTGELF
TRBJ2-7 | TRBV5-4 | ASSLRSGGVRNEQY
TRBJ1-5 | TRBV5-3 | ARSRPLKDNSNQPQH
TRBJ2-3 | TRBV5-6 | ASSLELAASTDTQY
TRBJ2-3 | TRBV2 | ASRVLDLTDTQY
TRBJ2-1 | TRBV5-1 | AGSVDRGNEQF
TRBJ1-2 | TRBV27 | ASSLSFRGGGYT
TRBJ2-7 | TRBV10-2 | ASSEVLTDNYEQY
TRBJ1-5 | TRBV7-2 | ASSLEAQAQPQH
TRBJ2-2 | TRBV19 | ASSIQRATTGELF
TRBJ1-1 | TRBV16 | ASSPTGNTEAF
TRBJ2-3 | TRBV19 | ASRLAGITDTQY
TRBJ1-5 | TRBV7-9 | ASSPQTGETNQPQH
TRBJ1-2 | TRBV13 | ASSPAGTGGMRDYGYT
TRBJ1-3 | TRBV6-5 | ASRYSTGATGNTIY
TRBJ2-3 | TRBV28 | ASSLPPGASTDTQY
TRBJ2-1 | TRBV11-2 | ASSLGQGTSNEQF
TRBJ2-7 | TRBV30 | ALHDIYEQY
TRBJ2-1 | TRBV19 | ASSIDLYASGRYNEQF
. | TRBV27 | ASRGTSGNIYEQY
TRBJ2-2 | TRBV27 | ASSPTGTGNTGELF
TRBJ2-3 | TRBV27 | ASSLLTSGYPTDTQY
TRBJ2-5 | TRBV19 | ASNGGEGVRGQY
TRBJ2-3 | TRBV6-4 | ASSEIVGGKTDTQY
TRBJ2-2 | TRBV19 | ASTPLGGSGELF
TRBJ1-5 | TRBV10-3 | AISQDTGGNQPQH
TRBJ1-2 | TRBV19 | ASSILPGQIYGYT
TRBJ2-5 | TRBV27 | ASSLGLGGQETQY
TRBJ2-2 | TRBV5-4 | ASSGTSGRITGELF
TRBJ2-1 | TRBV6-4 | ASSLSGASYNEQF
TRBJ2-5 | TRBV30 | AWRTGSRETQY
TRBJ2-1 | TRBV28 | ASSLARVSSYNEQF
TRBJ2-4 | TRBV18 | ASSPPKGGNENIQY
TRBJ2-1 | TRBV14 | ASSQDTGDYNEQF
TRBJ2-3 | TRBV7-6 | ASSLARGGGPDTQY
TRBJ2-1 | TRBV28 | AGRRGTEDYNEQF
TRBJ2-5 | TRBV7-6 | ASTRIGYQETQY
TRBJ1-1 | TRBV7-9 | ASSAMQGALAEAF
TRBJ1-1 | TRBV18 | ASSLYGTPTEAF
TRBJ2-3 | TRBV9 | ASSVTSGSTDTQY
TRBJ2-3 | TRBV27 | ASSLSATDTQY
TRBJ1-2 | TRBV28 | ASSDSRGRGGYGYT